Following are 29 T cell receptor beta chains from one sample sequenced in a study of T cell responses to AZD1222 COVID-19 vaccine. Sequencing was performed with immunoSEQ multiplex PCR; in TCRdb, only in-frame clones are kept and a portion is missing. This table holds tens of thousands of clones, roughly 87% found once. The material sequenced was peripheral blood, taken 28 days after the second AZD1222 dose. The receptors shown here come from an adult who received the AZD1222 COVID-19 vaccine.

The chain recombines TRBV7-3 with TRBJ1-2; TRBD1 agrees at 8 bases. CDR3 size: 14 residues. Germline CDR1 SGHTA, CDR2 FQGTGA. Unmatched junction bases numbered 4, after V lost 0 bases and J lost 7 bases. The CDR3 DNA reads as TGTGCCAGCAGCTTAACGGCAGGGGGCGTTGGCTACACCTTC. It yields the protein CASSLTAGGVGYTF.

The genes are TRBV6-5 and TRBJ2-1; D could derive from TRBD1 or TRBD2 (5 bases each). Trimming cost V 2 bases and J 5 bases, with 13 bases left between them. Germline assignment: CDR1 MNHEY and CDR2 SVGAGI. The length of the CDR3 is 15 residues. The CDR3 sequence is CASSYGGGFDNEQFF. CDR3 nucleotide sequence: TGTGCCAGCAGTTACGGGGGTGGGTTCGACAATGAGCAGTTCTTC.

This clone was seen only once. The chain employs TRBV7-9 and TRBJ2-7, with 10 bases identical to TRBD1. CDR3 size: 13 residues. Germline CDR1 reads SEHNR; CDR2 reads FQNEAQ (reference sequence). After removal of 3 bases from V and 6 bases from J, the junction contained 2 bases not matched to a gene. For the CDR3, the DNA is TGTGCCAGCAGCTTCCGGACAGGGGGCGAGCAGTACTTC. Its translation: CASSFRTGGEQYF.

This sequence joins TRBV4-1 and TRBJ2-4, with a tentative D call TRBD2 (5 bases). V lost 0 bases to trimming and J lost 5 bases, with 14 bases between them. Germline assignment: CDR1 MGHRA and CDR2 YSYEKL. The CDR3 covers 16 residues. The CDR3 nucleotides are TGCGCCAGCAGCCAAGAGGCGGCGTCCGGGGAAAACATTCAGTACTTC. It codes for CASSQEAASGENIQYF.

This chain uses TRBV6-1 with TRBJ2-3, with unresolved D. The CDR3 extends over 11 amino acids. Trimming took off 4 bases at V and 5 bases at J, with 4 bases between the two ends. CDR1 is MNHNS, CDR2 SASEGT, per germline. In DNA form, the CDR3 reads TGTGCCAGCAGTGGGATAGATACGCAGTATTTT. This encodes CASSGIDTQYF.

The chain employs TRBV20-1 and TRBJ1-1; D is undetermined. V was shortened by 3 bases and J by 2 bases, with 7 bases between the two germline ends. Germline V gene lookup returns CDR1 DFQATT and CDR2 SNEGSKA (reference sequence). The CDR3 has 12 residues. The CDR3 coding sequence is TGCAGTGCTAGTACCCCCAACACTGAAGCTTTCTTT. Its protein is CSASTPNTEAFF.

To note about this clone: One junction end disagrees with the germline gene, perhaps due to a read error. The chain links TRBV7-9 to TRBJ1-4; no definite D call. CDR3 length: 14 residues. The germline V gene encodes CDR1 SEHNR and CDR2 FQNEAQ (reference sequence). CDR3 coding DNA: TGTGCCAACAGCCACGACGGCACTAATGAAAAACTGTTTTTT. Protein: CANSHDGTNEKLFF.

The V gene is TRBV2, the J gene TRBJ1-1, with no clear D. The CDR3 spans 13 residues. With 2 bases removed from V and 5 bases from J, the gap between germline ends came to 9 bases. Looked up from germline, CDR1 is SNHLY and CDR2 is FYNNEI. This chain's CDR3 is CASSEWARTEAFF. CDR3 DNA sequence: TGTGCCAGCAGTGAATGGGCGAGAACTGAAGCTTTCTTT.

The chain links TRBV29-1 to TRBJ1-2; TRBD1 matches at 8 bases. This CDR3 comprises 14 residues. With 3 bases clipped from V and 0 bases from J, the junction kept 3 bases outside the gene matches. The germline V gene encodes CDR1 SQVTM and CDR2 ANQGSEA. CDR3: CSVDRDRSNYGYTF. For the CDR3, the DNA is TGCAGCGTTGATCGGGACAGGTCTAACTATGGCTACACCTTC.

The gene calls are TRBV15 and TRBJ2-7, with 11 bases matching TRBD2. Germline V gives CDR1 LNHNV, CDR2 YYDKDF (reference sequence). The length of the CDR3 is 17 residues. V lost 1 base and J lost 2; bases outside the gene matches: 7. The CDR3 sequence is CATSRGSASGGTYEQYF. DNA of the CDR3: TGTGCCACCAGCAGAGGCTCCGCTAGCGGGGGGACCTACGAGCAGTACTTC.

The V and J genes are TRBV6-1 and TRBJ2-1; TRBD2 matches 8 bases. Germline trimming cut 4 bases from V and 10 bases from J; bases unmatched to any gene: 15. The CDR3 has 16 residues. Per germline, CDR1 MNHNS and CDR2 SASEGT. The CDR3 nucleotides are TGTGCCAGCAGTGCCTTCGGGGGGGTATCATCGAGCGAGCAGTTCTTC. Its translation: CASSAFGGVSSSEQFF.

The CDR3 region has the DNA TGTGCCAGCAGTTTGGACATTTCCTACTACAATGAGCAGTTCTTC. As protein: CASSLDISYYNEQFF. The V and J genes are TRBV27 and TRBJ2-1, with D perhaps TRBD1 (5 bases). This CDR3 spans 15 amino acids. Germline V lookup: CDR1 MNHEY, CDR2 SMNVEV (reference sequence). Trimming took 3 bases from V and 3 from J, leaving 12 bases between them.

This clone was detected a few times. The chain uses TRBV6-5 and TRBJ1-2, with D possibly TRBD1 on 6 matching bases. CDR3 length: 13 residues. Germline V lookup: CDR1 MNHEY, CDR2 SVGAGI. V shed 6 bases and J shed 4 bases, with 12 bases lying between them. CDR3 in amino acids: CASSHRTAYGYTF. DNA of the CDR3: TGTGCCAGCAGCCACCGGACAGCCTATGGCTACACCTTC.

The chain carries TRBV7-2 and TRBJ1-6; TRBD1 agrees at 8 bases. The CDR3 consists of 13 residues. V lost 5 bases and J lost 14; bases outside the gene matches: 8. The germline V gene has CDR1 SGHTA and CDR2 FQGNSA. The CDR3 nucleotides read TGTGCCAGCAGCGCGACGACAGGGGTTGCCCTCCACTTT. It yields the protein CASSATTGVALHF.

This clone was seen just once. This chain links TRBV5-1 with TRBJ1-2, with 10 positions matching TRBD1. After removal of 1 base from V and 3 bases from J, the junction contained 3 bases not matched to a gene. This CDR3 has 15 residues. The germline V gene has CDR1 SGHRS and CDR2 YFSETQ. The CDR3 reads CASSLFGQGDYGYTF. DNA of the CDR3: TGCGCCAGCAGCTTGTTCGGACAGGGGGACTATGGCTACACCTTC.

The chain couples TRBV7-2 to TRBJ2-2, with 7 bases aligning to TRBD2. CDR1 and CDR2 (germline): SGHTA, FQGNSA. With 2 bases clipped from V and 6 bases from J, the junction kept 6 bases outside the gene matches. The CDR3 extends over 15 amino acids. The CDR3 DNA sequence: TGTGCCAGCAGCTTACGGCGGGGGTGGGCCGGGGAGCTGTTTTTT. Translating gives CASSLRRGWAGELFF.

This clone has a single count. This chain uses TRBV5-1 with TRBJ2-4, with TRBD1 matching over 8 bases. The CDR3 is made up of 15 amino acids. The V gene's germline CDR1 is SGHRS and CDR2 YFSETQ. Losses at the gene ends were 0 bases for V and 7 bases for J; bases not matched to a gene: 6. CDR3 coding DNA: TGCGCCAGCAGCTTGGCCCTCAGGGGGCTTAACATTCAGTACTTC. Protein: CASSLALRGLNIQYF.

This clone was counted between two and nine times. This chain uses TRBV19 with TRBJ1-1; 9 nucleotides agree with TRBD1. CDR1 and CDR2 (germline): LNHDA, SQIVND (reference sequence). The CDR3 length is 15 residues. J lost 4 bases, V lost 7 bases, and 10 bases had no gene match. The CDR3 DNA reads TGTGCCAGTAAGGCGTGGGGACAGGGTCCCACTGAAGCTTTCTTT. Protein: CASKAWGQGPTEAFF.

The rearrangement uses TRBV6-5 and TRBJ2-7; 7 bases match TRBD1. V shed 2 bases and J 5 bases; nucleotides not matched to a gene: 9. CDR3 length equals 15 residues. Germline lookup yields CDR1 MNHEY and CDR2 SVGAGI. The CDR3: CASSYQGELGNEQYF. Here the CDR3 DNA reads TGTGCCAGCAGTTACCAGGGGGAGTTGGGCAACGAGCAGTACTTC.

The chain employs TRBV7-2 and TRBJ1-2, with TRBD1 matching 7 bases. CDR3 length: 15 amino acids. From germline, CDR1 is SGHTA and CDR2 FQGNSA. The J segment lost 2 bases and the V segment lost 2 bases, leaving 5 bases of the junction unmatched. The CDR3 coding sequence is TGTGCCAGCAGCTTACTTTCGGGACAGAACTATGGCTACACCTTC. Encoded protein: CASSLLSGQNYGYTF.

The chain joins TRBV11-1 to TRBJ1-1; D perhaps matches TRBD1 (5 bases). The CDR3 totals 13 residues. V was pared by 1 base and J by 5 bases, with 8 bases between. Germline lookup yields CDR1 SGHAT and CDR2 FQDESV (reference sequence). CDR3 region: CASSLGEGTEAFF. The CDR3 nucleotides read TGTGCCAGCAGCTTAGGGGAGGGGACTGAAGCTTTCTTT.

The chain has TRBV6-2 or TRBV6-3 and TRBJ1-1, with D tentatively TRBD1 (6 bases). V lost 0 bases, J lost 5 bases, and 13 bases lay in between. Germline lookup yields CDR1 MNHEY and CDR2 SVGEGT. The length of the CDR3 is 15 residues. DNA for the CDR3: TGTGCCAGCAGTTACTCGTTCACAGGGCGGACTGAAGCTTTCTTT. This sequence encodes CASSYSFTGRTEAFF.

This clone was counted once. V gene TRBV7-8 combines with J gene TRBJ2-1; 7 bases map to TRBD1. The V and J ends lost 6 bases and 8 bases, in that order; junction bases with no gene match: 7. From germline, CDR1 is SGHVS and CDR2 FQNEAQ. CDR3 length: 13 residues. In DNA form, the CDR3 reads TGTGCCAGCAGGACAGGGTTCGTCGATGAGCAGTTCTTC. Translating gives CASRTGFVDEQFF.

The chain employs TRBV5-4 and TRBJ1-1; D gene uncertain. The ends were cut back, 4 bases at V and 0 bases at J, with 7 bases in the middle. The CDR3 consists of 13 residues. Germline CDR1 is SGHNT and CDR2 is YYREEE (reference sequence). CDR3 sequence (DNA): TGTGCCAGCAGCGGTCACCTGAACACTGAAGCTTTCTTT. This codes for CASSGHLNTEAFF.

The gene calls are TRBV6-6 and TRBJ1-5; D is undetermined. The CDR3 spans 15 residues. With 2 bases removed from V and 0 bases from J, the gap between germline ends came to 8 bases. Germline CDR1 and CDR2: MNHNY and SVGAGI (reference sequence). This CDR3 is CASSYLQNSNQPQHF. The CDR3 region has the DNA TGTGCCAGCAGTTACCTACAGAATAGCAATCAGCCCCAGCATTTT.

The chain employs TRBV28 and TRBJ1-1; 7 bases fit TRBD1. Germline V gives CDR1 MDHEN, CDR2 SYDVKM. CDR3 length: 13 residues. Losses at the gene ends were 2 bases for V and 8 bases for J; bases not matched to a gene: 5. CDR3 DNA sequence: TGTGCCAGCAGTTTAGGGACAGTCGGAGAAGCTTTCTTT. It specifies CASSLGTVGEAFF. The full variable domain, its missing parts supplied by reference TRBV28 and TRBJ1-1, is DVKVTQSSRYLVKRTGEKVFLECVQDMDHENMFWYRQDPGLGLRLIYFSYDVKMKEKGDIPEGYSVSREKKERFSLILESASTNQTSMYLCASSLGTVGEAFFGQGTRLTVV.

The chain couples TRBV5-1 to TRBJ2-7; 8 bases agree with TRBD1. Unmatched junction bases numbered 16, after V lost 1 base and J lost 4 bases. The CDR3 has 18 amino acids. The V gene's germline CDR1 is SGHRS and CDR2 YFSETQ. CDR3 protein: CASSLRDRTTLKVYEQYF. DNA of the CDR3: TGCGCCAGCAGCTTGCGGGACAGGACCACCCTGAAGGTTTACGAGCAGTACTTC.

The rearrangement joins TRBV6-4 to TRBJ2-7; D is undetermined. CDR3 length: 11 residues. V dropped 7 bases and J dropped 6 bases, with 10 bases sitting between them. Germline assignment: CDR1 MRHNA and CDR2 SNTAGT. In DNA form, the CDR3 reads TGTGCCAGCAACAAGGATGGCGAGCAGTACTTC. The encoded protein is CASNKDGEQYF.

V gene TRBV19 combines with J gene TRBJ2-2; tentatively, D is TRBD1 (6 bases). Trimming pared 7 bases from V and 6 bases from J, leaving 18 bases between. CDR3 length equals 15 residues. CDR1 is LNHDA and CDR2 is SQIVND in the germline V gene (reference sequence). CDR3 sequence reads: CASTYSAGVSGELFF. In DNA form, the CDR3 reads TGTGCCAGTACCTACTCGGCAGGGGTATCCGGGGAGCTGTTTTTT.